This T cell receptor beta chain came from a study of blood T cell repertoires in COVID-19 (dated by TCRdb to 2020 to 2022). With respect to the entire study: The collaborator samples originated in the United States, Italy and Spain and spanned the acute and convalescent phases of COVID-19. The dataset comprised deeply sampled blood TCRbeta repertoires from subjects exposed to, actively infected with, or recovered from COVID-19. The prospective study material was composed of cDNA or gDNA derived from T cells, B-cell-depleted T cells, or PBMCs. Samples came from the ongoing ImmuneRACE study (first 160 participants) plus 1,254 subjects from 6 global collaborators. Where HLA class I and class II types were available, the types were taken from metadata supplied by the sample provider, not from assay-based typing. The sample metadata nearly always contained a de-identified subject ID, COVID-19 status, age in years and sex. The repertoires were released in a freely available public database meant as a resource for research on the immune response to SARS-CoV-2.

The cysteine opens and the phenylalanine closes a CDR3 of 14 amino acids. Kept here is only the CDR3 DNA, which spans 42 bases and is read in frame from base 1. The germline V gene (reference sequence) yields LNHDA for CDR1 and SQIVND for CDR2. V sheds 5 bases and J sheds 0 bases, leaving 11 bases between their ends. Worth noting for this clone: The specificity of this receptor is unknown. Base quality data are lacking; no much larger clone is found one base away.

Enrolling through a virtual design, the prospective study's participants ranged in age from roughly 18 to 95 years and lived across approximately 25 United States geographic areas. Cohort assignment in the prospective study relied on participant-reported clinical history from a screening survey and a study questionnaire. Recovered participants in ImmuneRACE Cohort 3 were defined as having two consecutive negative NP/OP PCR tests, clearance from a healthcare professional, or resolution of symptoms. In the prospective study, mobile phlebotomists collected whole blood, serum and a nasopharyngeal or oropharyngeal swab from each participant. Participants in the prospective study had the option to provide additional blood draws and questionnaires over a roughly 2-month period. Before DNA extraction, prospective study blood samples were shipped either frozen or at room temperature. TCRbeta CDR3 regions were amplified from genomic DNA by means of the immunoSEQ Assay, a bias-controlled multiplex PCR. The study's processing was this. Nucleated cell counts per sample were estimated from amplification of reference gene primers within the assay. To quantify the absolute abundance of each unique TCRbeta CDR3 rearrangement, sequence reads were collapsed and filtered. For each sample, productive Simpson clonality was calculated by taking the square root of Simpson's diversity index across productive rearrangements. In its TCRdb copy, this immuneACCESS table keeps in-frame sequences only and misses some clones. Where compared with another copy, unresolved V genes explain less than half of these, and the others have no known cause. V and J calls and clone size are copied from that table; D and trimming were computed from the DNA. This sample holds about 310,000 clones; 89% were observed only once. Roughly 5% of the sample goes to the ten largest clones.

General findings and caveats noted by the study authors: How much clinical and demographic metadata was included differed by source and by participant, and the metadata was provided uncurated.

The receptor's source is a man aged 55 to 70 who had recovered from COVID-19. Input material: PBMCs or T cells enriched from blood (not recorded which). The rearrangement joined TRBV19 to TRBJ2-7; possibly the D gene is TRBD2, per 5 matching bases. The CDR3 corresponds to CASSSRGHSYEQYF. DNA sequence: TGTGCCAGTAGTTCCCGCGGGCACTCCTACGAGCAGTACTTC. Where the CDR3 stops, the reference TRBV19 and TRBJ2-7 genes take over; the full variable domain is DGGITQSPKYLFRKEGQNVTLSCEQNLNHDAMYWYRQDPGQGLRLIYYSQIVNDFQKGDIAEGYSVSREKKESFPLTVTSAQKNPTAFYLCASSSRGHSYEQYFGPGTRLTVT.